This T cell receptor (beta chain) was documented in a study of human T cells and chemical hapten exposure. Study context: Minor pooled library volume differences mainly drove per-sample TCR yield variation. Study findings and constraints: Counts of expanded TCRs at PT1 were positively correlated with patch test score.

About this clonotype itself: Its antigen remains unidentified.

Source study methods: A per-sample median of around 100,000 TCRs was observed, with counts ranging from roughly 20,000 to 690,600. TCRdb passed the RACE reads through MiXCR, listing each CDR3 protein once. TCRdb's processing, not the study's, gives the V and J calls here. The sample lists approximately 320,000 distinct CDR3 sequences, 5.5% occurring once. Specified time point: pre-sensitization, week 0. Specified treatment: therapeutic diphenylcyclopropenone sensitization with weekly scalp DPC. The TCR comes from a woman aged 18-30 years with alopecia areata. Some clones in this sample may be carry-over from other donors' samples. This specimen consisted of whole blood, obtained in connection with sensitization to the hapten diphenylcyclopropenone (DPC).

This CDR3 is CASSFPGQSVQYF. The CDR3 coding sequence is TGTGCCAGCAGCTTCCCGGGACAGAGTGTCCAGTACTTC. The rearrangement links TRBV7-9 to TRBJ2-7, with 7 bases lining up with TRBD1. V shed 3 bases, J shed 10 bases, and the junction held 9 bases outside the gene matches. CDR3 length equals 13 residues. Germline V gene lookup returns CDR1 SEHNR and CDR2 FQNEAQ (reference sequence).